This TCR beta chain was retrieved from a study of T cell responses to AZD1222 COVID-19 vaccine. Whole-study results and caveats: No repertoire was sampled before or during the peak T cell response, only after it. Only six individuals given AZD1222 were seropositive at baseline. Vaccine-related CD4 TCRs covered spike, predominating at 160-218 and 743-854.

Measured with immunoSEQ multiplex PCR; TCRdb has only the in-frame clones, and not every one. The table lists about 110,000 clones, 90% of them singletons. Germline V CDR1 and CDR2: MDHEN, SYDVKM. The germline V and J ends were trimmed by 4 bases and 1 base, with 8 bases remaining between them. This CDR3 spans 14 amino acids. Of note for this clone: Its antigen is undetermined.

The rearrangement joins TRBV28 to TRBJ1-5; TRBD1 is a possible D gene (5 bases). Material: peripheral blood, obtained on day 0 of AZD1222 vaccination. The sequence came from an adult in good health. The CDR3 sequence: CASSSRTSNQPQHF. In DNA, the CDR3 is TGTGCCAGCAGTTCCCGGACAAGCAATCAGCCCCAGCATTTT. The variable domain in full, completed from reference TRBV28 and TRBJ1-5, reads DVKVTQSSRYLVKRTGEKVFLECVQDMDHENMFWYRQDPGLGLRLIYFSYDVKMKEKGDIPEGYSVSREKKERFSLILESASTNQTSMYLCASSSRTSNQPQHFGDGTRLSIL.